The 17 T cell receptor beta chains given below trace back to one sample, sequenced in a study of shared clonotypes between healthy human individuals. The assay was immunoSEQ multiplex PCR, and TCRdb's table has in-frame clones only and misses some. The profile covers 730,000 or so clones, with less than 80% appearing a single time and approximately 2% taken by the ten largest. Material for sequencing was memory CD4+ T cells sorted from blood. Subset: CD45RA-negative fraction. The receptor set was obtained from a woman in her twenties or thirties in good health.

As regards this clone: In the same sample, other DNA sequences code for this CDR3. V usage is TRBV2 and J usage is TRBJ1-5; D gene ambiguous. CDR1 SNHLY and CDR2 FYNNEI come from the germline V gene. With 4 bases removed from V and 0 bases from J, the gap between germline ends came to 10 bases. The CDR3 has 15 residues. The CDR3 nucleotides are TGTGCCAGCAGTGTAGGGCAGCTTAGCAATCAGCCCCAGCATTTT. It is translated as CASSVGQLSNQPQHF.

This chain joins TRBV28 and TRBJ1-2; perhaps TRBD1 as D (6 bases). Trimming removed 5 bases from V and 2 bases from J, with 21 bases in between. Germline V gene data show CDR1 as MDHEN and CDR2 as SYDVKM. This CDR3 region has 17 residues. The CDR3 DNA follows: TGTGCCAGCAGTCCCACAGGGATGGGGGGGCCGAACTATGGCTACACCTTC. Amino acids: CASSPTGMGGPNYGYTF.

This clone occurred a few times. In the same sample, other DNA sequences code for this CDR3. The J gene is TRBJ1-5, the V gene TRBV6-5, with 8 bases identical to TRBD1. The V and J ends lost 5 bases and 3 bases, in that order; junction bases with no gene match: 3. Germline-derived CDR1 and CDR2 are MNHEY and SVGAGI. The CDR3 length is 14 residues. In nucleotides, the CDR3 is TGTGCCAGCAGTAGGACAGGGATCAATCAGCCCCAGCATTTT. It codes for CASSRTGINQPQHF.

V and J are TRBV27 and TRBJ2-3; the D gene could be TRBD1 or TRBD2 (6 bases each). The V and J ends lost 8 bases and 6 bases respectively, with 18 bases between them. In germline, CDR1 is MNHEY, CDR2 SMNVEV (reference sequence). The CDR3 is 14 residues long. CDR3 bases: TGTGCCAGCTGCTCTGCGCGGAGGGGGGATACGCAGTATTTT. Its translation: CASCSARRGDTQYF.

The CDR3 region is CASSFGFPRYEQYF. As DNA, the CDR3 is TGTGCCAGCAGTTTCGGATTCCCCCGGTACGAGCAGTACTTC. V gene TRBV27 combines with J gene TRBJ2-7; the D is unclear. Germline values: CDR1 MNHEY, CDR2 SMNVEV (reference sequence). The V end was cut by 3 bases, the J end by 4 bases, with 13 bases between. This CDR3 contains 14 residues.

This clone was recorded only once. V and J are TRBV19 and TRBJ2-2; possible D gene TRBD1, 5 bases. The V end was cut by 6 bases, the J end by 6 bases, with 14 bases between. Germline V lookup: CDR1 LNHDA, CDR2 SQIVND (reference sequence). The CDR3 loop spans 14 amino acids. CDR3 DNA: TGTGCCAGTAGCCAGGGCAATAGGCCCGGGGAGCTGTTTTTT. Residues: CASSQGNRPGELFF.

The chain combines TRBV5-4 with TRBJ1-2, with 9 bases identical to TRBD1. CDR3 length: 18 amino acids. Losses at the gene ends were 7 bases for V and 2 bases for J; bases not matched to a gene: 18. Looked up from germline, CDR1 is SGHNT and CDR2 is YYREEE (reference sequence). This CDR3 reads CASLPGGTGLLGNYGYTF. Written as DNA, the CDR3 is TGTGCCAGCCTCCCGGGCGGGACAGGGCTATTAGGGAACTATGGCTACACCTTC.

As to this clone: The same CDR3 is also encoded by other DNA sequences in this sample. The genes are TRBV29-1 and TRBJ2-3, with 11 bases lining up with TRBD2. This CDR3 is 14 amino acids long. Germline CDR1 reads SQVTM; CDR2 reads ANQGSEA. V lost 5 bases, J lost 1 base, and 2 bases stayed unmatched. CDR3 sequence (DNA): TGCAGCGTTTTAGCGGGGGGGGGCACAGATACGCAGTATTTT. This sequence encodes CSVLAGGGTDTQYF.

CDR3 DNA sequence: TGCGCCAGCAGCTTGGTCTCAGGGAGGTGGAACACTGAAGCTTTCTTT. Encoded protein: CASSLVSGRWNTEAFF. The chain links TRBV5-1 to TRBJ1-1; possibly TRBD1 for D (5 bases). V lost 0 bases to trimming and J lost 1 base, with 13 bases between them. Germline lookup yields CDR1 SGHRS and CDR2 YFSETQ. CDR3 size: 16 residues.

The chain links TRBV7-2 to TRBJ2-5; 10 bases agree with TRBD2. The J call could be wrong; TRBJ2-7 is a better fit for the DNA end. Germline values: CDR1 SGHTA, CDR2 FQGNSA. The CDR3 loop spans 14 amino acids. CDR3 DNA sequence: TGTGCCAGCAGAAGGACTAGCGGCTCCTACGAGCAGTACTTC. This encodes CASRRTSGSYEQYF.

The chain employs TRBV18 and TRBJ2-5; no clear D. Germline-derived CDR1 and CDR2 are KGHSH and LQKENI. Trimming removed 6 bases at V and 4 bases at J, with 18 bases between. The CDR3 is 15 amino acids. CDR3 coding DNA: TGTGCCAGCTCCCCCCGGACGGGCCAGCCAGAGACCCAGTACTTC. Its translation: CASSPRTGQPETQYF. Complete variable domain (other parts from reference TRBV18 and TRBJ2-5): NAGVMQNPRHLVRRRGQEARLRCSPMKGHSHVYWYRQLPEEGLKFMVYLQKENIIDESGMPKERFSAEFPKEGPSILRIQQVVRGDSAAYFCASSPRTGQPETQYFGPGTRLLVL.

The V gene is TRBV2, the J gene TRBJ2-7; TRBD1 aligns across 9 bases. This CDR3 contains 14 residues. Germline assignment: CDR1 SNHLY and CDR2 FYNNEI. V shed 5 bases and J 4 bases; nucleotides not matched to a gene: 6. The CDR3 coding sequence is TGTGCCAGCAGTCGGTGGACAGGGGTTTACGAGCAGTACTTC. Residues: CASSRWTGVYEQYF.

This clone came up a few times. The rearrangement links TRBV6-1 to TRBJ2-7; TRBD2 matches 8 bases. J lost 2 bases, V lost 7 bases, and 7 bases had no gene match. The CDR3 spans 14 residues. From germline, CDR1 is MNHNS and CDR2 SASEGT. The CDR3 here is CASIPGTRTYEQYF. The DNA of the CDR3 is TGTGCCAGCATCCCCGGGACTAGAACCTACGAGCAGTACTTC.

Note on this clone: An end of the junction does not agree with germline; a read error may underlie this. The V call is TRBV28, the J call TRBJ2-7; a possible D gene is TRBD1 (7 bases). CDR1 MDHEN and CDR2 SYDVKM come from the germline V gene. The CDR3 covers 12 residues. CDR3 sequence: CASSRTGAGRHF. Written as DNA, the CDR3 is TGTGCCAGCAGCCGTACAGGGGCGGGAAGGCACTTC.

J is TRBJ2-2 and V is TRBV6-4; no definite D call. CDR1 MRHNA and CDR2 SNTAGT come from the germline V gene. This CDR3 comprises 14 residues. Trimming left V 8 bases short and J 0 bases short, with 10 bases between. The CDR3 DNA reads TGTGCCAGCTCTCCGTTCGCGAACACCGGGGAGCTGTTTTTT. This codes for CASSPFANTGELFF.

The chain recombines TRBV6-5 with TRBJ2-1; D not certain. This CDR3 has 11 amino acids. Trimming left V 6 bases short and J 14 bases short, with 14 bases between. CDR1 is MNHEY, CDR2 SVGAGI, per germline. The chain's CDR3 is CASRLGMVEFF. CDR3 coding DNA: TGTGCCAGCAGACTGGGCATGGTGGAGTTCTTC.

In this sample, this clone turned up a few times. This rearrangement joins TRBV7-9 to TRBJ2-5; TRBD2 aligns across 13 bases. After removal of 5 bases from V and 4 bases from J, the junction contained 7 bases not matched to a gene. Germline V gene data show CDR1 as SEHNR and CDR2 as FQNEAQ (reference sequence). The CDR3 is 16 residues long. CDR3 protein: CASSPSRLAGGETQYF. The CDR3 DNA sequence: TGTGCCAGCAGCCCGTCCCGACTAGCGGGAGGAGAGACCCAGTACTTC.